This TCR beta chain originates from a study of cytomegalovirus exposure and HLA in healthy donors. The study ran its PCR with 60 Vbeta and 13 Jbeta primers. The assay was immunoSEQ multiplex PCR, and TCRdb's table has in-frame clones only and misses some. The data show hundreds of thousands of clones, with about 80% seen just once and 0.58% held by the top ten. Germline loops: CDR1 MGHRA, CDR2 YSYEKL. The CDR3 consists of 15 residues. The trim removed 4 bases at V and 6 bases at J, leaving 11 bases unmatched. The chain has TRBV4-1 and TRBJ1-2, with 7 bases identical to TRBD1. The sample taken for sequencing was PBMCs. This sequence originates from a middle-aged woman in good health and CMV-seronegative. The CDR3 here is CASSPGEQGFDGYTF. In DNA form, the CDR3 reads TGCGCCAGCAGCCCCGGTGAACAGGGGTTCGATGGCTACACCTTC.